These 32 T cell receptor beta chains came from one sample sequenced in a study of beta chain features in type 1 diabetes. Notes on the study in general: People with Type 1 diabetes carried modestly yet significantly shorter TCRB CDR3s in all four CD4+ subsets.

Since all of the isolated RNA was reverse transcribed, expressed TCRB transcripts were what got sequenced. Data came from immunoSEQ multiplex PCR; TCRdb stores just in-frame clones and leaves some out. There are a few hundred thousand clones in the sample; around 13% occur only once, and approximately 0.011% lies in the top ten. No antigens are known for them. Input material: naive CD4+ T cells from blood. The receptors originated from a woman under 30 with type 1 diabetes.

This chain joins TRBV5-1 and TRBJ2-2; weak D call: TRBD2 (5 bases). CDR1 and CDR2 from the germline V gene are SGHRS and YFSETQ. V was shortened by 7 bases and J by 6 bases, with 7 bases between the two germline ends. This CDR3 region has 11 residues. This CDR3 is CASSGAGELFF. The CDR3, as DNA: TGCGCCAGCTCCGGGGCCGGGGAGCTGTTTTTT.

The chain recombines TRBV5-1 with TRBJ2-1; D gene unclear. V lost 2 bases and J 6 bases, leaving 15 bases between the germline ends. CDR3 length: 15 amino acids. CDR1 and CDR2 from the germline V gene are SGHRS and YFSETQ. CDR3 sequence (DNA): TGCGCCAGCAGCTTAAACACCCTAGGCGTCAATGAGCAGTTCTTC. Protein sequence: CASSLNTLGVNEQFF. The full variable domain, rest sourced from reference TRBV5-1 and TRBJ2-1, is KAGVTQTPRYLIKTRGQQVTLSCSPISGHRSVSWYQQTPGQGLQFLFEYFSETQRNKGNFPGRFSGRQFSNSRSEMNVSTLELGDSALYLCASSLNTLGVNEQFFGPGTRLTVL.

The V and J genes are TRBV7-9 and TRBJ1-4; D perhaps matches TRBD1 (6 bases). V was clipped by 5 bases and J by 7 bases, with 17 bases between them. Germline V gene sequence: CDR1 SEHNR, CDR2 FQNEAQ (reference sequence). CDR3 length: 15 amino acids. CDR3 loop: CASSPPGTRREKLFF. CDR3 nucleotide sequence: TGTGCCAGCAGCCCCCCCGGGACAAGGCGTGAAAAACTGTTTTTT. Variable domain in full (rest from reference TRBV7-9 and TRBJ1-4): DTGVSQNPRHKITKRGQNVTFRCDPISEHNRLYWYRQTLGQGPEFLTYFQNEAQLEKSRLLSDRFSAERPKGSFSTLEIQRTEQGDSAMYLCASSPPGTRREKLFFGSGTQLSVL.

This clone has only a few counts. The chain joins TRBV28 to TRBJ1-1; 9 bases agree with TRBD1. Germline V gene data show CDR1 as MDHEN and CDR2 as SYDVKM. V lost 4 bases and J lost 1; bases outside the gene matches: 7. The CDR3 spans 16 residues. CDR3: CASSSRTGVGNTEAFF. The DNA of the CDR3 is TGTGCCAGCAGTTCCCGGACAGGGGTCGGGAACACTGAAGCTTTCTTT. Complete variable domain (other parts from reference TRBV28 and TRBJ1-1): DVKVTQSSRYLVKRTGEKVFLECVQDMDHENMFWYRQDPGLGLRLIYFSYDVKMKEKGDIPEGYSVSREKKERFSLILESASTNQTSMYLCASSSRTGVGNTEAFFGQGTRLTVV.

This clone came up once. The V and J genes are TRBV7-2 and TRBJ1-2; D possibly corresponds to TRBD1 (6 bases). This CDR3 comprises 16 residues. Looked up from germline, CDR1 is SGHTA and CDR2 is FQGNSA. V dropped 3 bases and J dropped 8 bases, with 22 bases sitting between them. The CDR3 DNA reads as TGTGCCAGCAGCTTCCTTACAGGGAAAACGAAAAGGGGCTACACCTTC. Amino acid sequence: CASSFLTGKTKRGYTF.

CDR3: CASSRGREQYF. DNA for the CDR3: TGTGCCAGCTCTAGGGGGCGGGAGCAGTACTTC. The chain couples TRBV6-6 to TRBJ2-7; 7 nucleotides line up with TRBD1. The germline V gene encodes CDR1 MNHNY and CDR2 SVGAGI (reference sequence). This CDR3 is 11 amino acids long. J gave up 7 bases and V 8 bases, and 5 bases lay outside the gene matches.

This clone has just a few counts. This rearrangement joins TRBV4-2 to TRBJ1-1; D call uncertain. Trimming cost V 0 bases and J 0 bases, with 5 bases left between them. Germline loops: CDR1 LGHNA, CDR2 YNFKEQ. The CDR3 has 14 residues. CDR3 DNA: TGTGCCAGCAGCCAAGATGCGATGAACACTGAAGCTTTCTTT. Translating it yields CASSQDAMNTEAFF.

The chain uses TRBV29-1 and TRBJ1-1; D is possibly TRBD1 (6 bases). The V end was cut by 8 bases, the J end by 4 bases, with 11 bases between. The length of the CDR3 is 11 residues. In germline, CDR1 is SQVTM, CDR2 ANQGSEA. This chain's CDR3 is CSIRDTTEAFF. The CDR3 nucleotides read TGCAGCATCCGGGACACCACTGAAGCTTTCTTT.

In its sample, this clone was seen a few times. The chain employs TRBV5-1 and TRBJ2-1, with a possible D match to TRBD2 (6 bases). From germline, CDR1 is SGHRS and CDR2 YFSETQ. The CDR3 extends over 16 amino acids. The germline V and J ends were trimmed by 4 bases and 4 bases, with 18 bases remaining between them. CDR3 sequence: CASSPVGGISYNEQFF. The CDR3 bases are TGCGCCAGCAGCCCAGTCGGGGGAATAAGTTACAATGAGCAGTTCTTC.

This clone has more than one count but fewer than ten. V gene TRBV7-9 combines with J gene TRBJ2-7, with 7 nucleotides matching TRBD1. The CDR3 totals 16 residues. After removal of 4 bases from V and 3 bases from J, the junction contained 12 bases not matched to a gene. Looked up from germline, CDR1 is SEHNR and CDR2 is FQNEAQ (reference sequence). The CDR3 sequence is CASSSRDRVPYYEQYF. In DNA form, the CDR3 reads TGTGCCAGCAGCTCCCGGGACAGAGTTCCCTACTACGAGCAGTACTTC.

The rearrangement joins TRBV4-3 to TRBJ2-7; 9 positions agree with TRBD1. CDR1 is LGHNA and CDR2 is YSLEER in the germline V gene. The CDR3 sequence is 16 residues long. The junction had 11 bases not matched to a gene; V was cut back by 3 bases and J by 5 bases. CDR3 bases: TGCGCCAGCAGCCAGTCCCCCGGGACAGGGTGGAACGAGCAGTACTTC. It codes for CASSQSPGTGWNEQYF.

The chain employs TRBV18 and TRBJ1-1, with D tentatively TRBD1 (5 bases). V was trimmed by 2 bases and J by 4 bases, leaving 11 bases between them. The CDR3 consists of 14 residues. The germline V gene has CDR1 KGHSH and CDR2 LQKENI. CDR3 nucleotide sequence: TGTGCCAGCTCACCAGGTCTGGGGGGCACTGAAGCTTTCTTT. Amino acids: CASSPGLGGTEAFF.

This clone has only a few counts. The genes are TRBV5-6 and TRBJ1-1; no clear D. Germline CDR1 and CDR2: SGHDT and YYEEEE. V was trimmed by 1 base and J by 4 bases, leaving 11 bases between them. This CDR3 has 14 amino acids. The chain's CDR3 is CASSLPWYGTEAFF. The CDR3 DNA reads TGTGCCAGCAGCTTGCCTTGGTACGGCACTGAAGCTTTCTTT.

The chain joins TRBV7-9 to TRBJ2-6; unclear D gene. Between the trimmed V and J ends, which lost 2 bases and 2 bases, there was a span of 10 bases. The CDR3 contains 16 residues. Germline assignment: CDR1 SEHNR and CDR2 FQNEAQ (reference sequence). The CDR3 DNA is TGTGCCAGCAGCTTAAAACAGATCCCTGGGGCCAACGTCCTGACTTTC. Amino acid sequence: CASSLKQIPGANVLTF.

The chain combines TRBV25-1 with TRBJ2-7, with D possibly TRBD2 on 7 matching bases. V was clipped by 2 bases and J by 6 bases, with 17 bases between them. Germline V gene sequence: CDR1 MGHDK, CDR2 SYGVNS. The CDR3 is made up of 15 amino acids. CDR3 nucleotides: TGTGCCAGCAGTGAAACGGGTGGGGGGGGCCGCGAGCAGTACTTC. It encodes CASSETGGGGREQYF.

J is TRBJ2-1 and V is TRBV11-2; D uncertain. The CDR3 has 15 residues. The V end was cut by 4 bases, the J end by 0 bases, with 10 bases between. Germline CDR1 SGHAT, CDR2 FQNNGV. CDR3 residues: CASSSDMFSYNEQFF. CDR3 sequence (DNA): TGTGCCAGCAGCTCAGACATGTTCTCCTACAATGAGCAGTTCTTC.

The chain combines TRBV19 with TRBJ1-5; weak D call: TRBD1 (5 bases). The CDR3 extends over 16 amino acids. Deletions cut 9 bases from V and 0 bases from J, with 18 bases between. Germline CDR1 reads LNHDA; CDR2 reads SQIVND (reference sequence). The CDR3 reads CASSPPDMDSNQPQHF. CDR3 in DNA: TGTGCCAGCTCTCCCCCGGACATGGATAGCAATCAGCCCCAGCATTTT.

This chain links TRBV19 with TRBJ2-7; D possibly corresponds to TRBD2 (5 bases). The CDR3 consists of 12 residues. Germline V CDR1 and CDR2: LNHDA, SQIVND (reference sequence). The V and J ends lost 3 bases and 4 bases respectively, with 7 bases between them. CDR3 protein: CASSIGGYEQYF. The CDR3 DNA is TGTGCCAGTAGTATCGGCGGGTACGAGCAGTACTTC.

V is TRBV4-3 and J is TRBJ2-2; tentatively, D is TRBD1 (5 bases). CDR1 and CDR2 (germline): LGHNA, YSLEER. Trimming cost V 0 bases and J 6 bases, with 11 bases left between them. The CDR3 is made up of 15 amino acids. The CDR3 region has the DNA TGCGCCAGCAGCCAAGATTCAGGGATGGCCGGGGAGCTGTTTTTT. Translated: CASSQDSGMAGELFF.

The sample holds a few counts of this clone. The V and J genes are TRBV11-3 and TRBJ2-7; TRBD2 is a possible D gene (5 bases). The ends were cut back, 4 bases at V and 0 bases at J, with 10 bases in the middle. CDR3 length equals 14 residues. The germline V gene encodes CDR1 SGHNT and CDR2 YENEEA. The DNA of the CDR3 is TGTGCCAGCAGCTCGAGCGGTGGCTCCTACGAGCAGTACTTC. Its protein product is CASSSSGGSYEQYF.

J is TRBJ2-5 and V is TRBV9; TRBD2 is a possible D gene (6 bases). The V end was cut by 0 bases, the J end by 5 bases, with 11 bases between. Germline CDR1 reads SGDLS; CDR2 reads YYNGEE. The CDR3 runs 14 residues. The CDR3: CASSVGVGGETQYF. In DNA form, the CDR3 reads TGTGCCAGCAGCGTAGGGGTAGGAGGGGAGACCCAGTACTTC.

This clone was observed a handful of times. V and J are TRBV5-1 and TRBJ2-1; TRBD2 is a possible D gene (5 bases). From germline, CDR1 is SGHRS and CDR2 YFSETQ. This CDR3 is built from 14 residues. V was pared by 0 bases and J by 5 bases, with 9 bases between. CDR3 coding DNA: TGCGCCAGCAGCTTGGGGGGAGCGCACAATGAGCAGTTCTTC. It is translated as CASSLGGAHNEQFF.

This clone was picked up a small number of times. The V gene is TRBV2, the J gene TRBJ2-3; TRBD2 aligns across 11 bases. Trimming cost V 5 bases and J 0 bases; bases outside gene matches: 7. The CDR3 covers 17 residues. Germline CDR1 reads SNHLY; CDR2 reads FYNNEI. CDR3 protein: CASSRGLAGRSTDTQYF. The CDR3 DNA reads as TGTGCCAGCAGTCGTGGACTAGCGGGCCGTAGCACAGATACGCAGTATTTT.

The chain links TRBV30 to TRBJ1-2, with D maybe TRBD1 (5 bases). Germline assignment: CDR1 GTSNPN and CDR2 SVGIG (reference sequence). Deletions cut 5 bases from V and 4 bases from J, with 8 bases between. The CDR3 has 11 residues. CDR3 coding DNA: TGTGCCTGGGGGGCTGTCTATGGCTACACCTTC. This sequence encodes CAWGAVYGYTF.

This clone was recorded a few times. CDR3 DNA: TGCGCCAGCAGCTTGGGTTTAGCCCAGCATTTT. Translation: CASSLGLAQHF. The genes are TRBV5-1 and TRBJ1-5; D unclear. Between the trimmed V and J ends, which lost 0 bases and 11 bases, there was a span of 6 bases. CDR3 length: 11 residues. The germline V gene has CDR1 SGHRS and CDR2 YFSETQ.

This clone has just a few counts. V usage is TRBV7-9 and J usage is TRBJ1-2, with D unresolved. The germline gives CDR1 SEHNR, CDR2 FQNEAQ (reference sequence). The V end was cut by 2 bases, the J end by 3 bases, with 4 bases between. The CDR3 extends over 12 amino acids. CDR3 in DNA: TGTGCCAGCAGCTTAACGGACTATGGCTACACCTTC. As protein: CASSLTDYGYTF.

This clone has just a few counts. The rearrangement joins TRBV23-1 to TRBJ2-1; no firm D call. TRBV23-1 is an ORF, and what it does is uncertain. This CDR3 contains 12 residues. Between the trimmed V and J ends, which lost 6 bases and 4 bases, there was a span of 7 bases. The CDR3 DNA reads TGCGCCAGCAGCGCAGATTACAATGAGCAGTTCTTC. This codes for CASSADYNEQFF.

This chain joins TRBV6-6 and TRBJ2-7; tentative D call: TRBD2 (6 bases). This CDR3 has 14 amino acids. Germline V gives CDR1 MNHNY, CDR2 SVGAGI (reference sequence). The V end was cut by 6 bases, the J end by 3 bases, with 15 bases between. CDR3 region: CASRNRDSNYEQYF. The CDR3 nucleotides read TGTGCCAGCAGAAACCGGGACTCCAACTACGAGCAGTACTTC.

This clone was seen a handful of times. This chain joins TRBV7-6 and TRBJ2-7; 9 bases match TRBD1. Germline V gene sequence: CDR1 SGHVS, CDR2 FNYEAQ. J gave up 3 bases and V 5 bases, and 5 bases lay outside the gene matches. The CDR3 is made up of 14 amino acids. The CDR3 protein is CASSKTGGLYEQYF. Written as DNA, the CDR3 is TGTGCCAGCAGCAAAACAGGGGGCCTCTACGAGCAGTACTTC.

The V call is TRBV5-4, the J call TRBJ1-6; no clear D. Germline lookup yields CDR1 SGHNT and CDR2 YYREEE (reference sequence). The CDR3 totals 14 residues. Trimming took off 3 bases at V and 7 bases at J, with 11 bases between the two ends. The CDR3, as DNA: TGTGCCAGCAGCTCGGGTAATTGGAATTCACCCCTCCACTTT. It specifies CASSSGNWNSPLHF.

This chain joins TRBV7-9 and TRBJ2-1; possibly TRBD1 for D (6 bases). The CDR3 spans 15 residues. The V and J ends lost 6 bases and 0 bases respectively, with 12 bases between them. CDR1 and CDR2 from the germline V gene are SEHNR and FQNEAQ (reference sequence). This CDR3 reads CASRQQGSSYNEQFF. CDR3 DNA sequence: TGTGCCAGCAGGCAACAGGGCAGCTCCTACAATGAGCAGTTCTTC.

The table lists this clone with a few counts. This chain connects TRBV28 to TRBJ2-3; a possible D gene is TRBD2 (5 bases). The CDR3 spans 15 residues. The V and J ends lost 6 bases and 2 bases respectively, with 15 bases between them. CDR1 MDHEN and CDR2 SYDVKM come from the germline V gene. This CDR3 reads CASSPPEGYTDTQYF. The CDR3 DNA follows: TGTGCCAGCAGCCCCCCCGAGGGCTACACAGATACGCAGTATTTT.